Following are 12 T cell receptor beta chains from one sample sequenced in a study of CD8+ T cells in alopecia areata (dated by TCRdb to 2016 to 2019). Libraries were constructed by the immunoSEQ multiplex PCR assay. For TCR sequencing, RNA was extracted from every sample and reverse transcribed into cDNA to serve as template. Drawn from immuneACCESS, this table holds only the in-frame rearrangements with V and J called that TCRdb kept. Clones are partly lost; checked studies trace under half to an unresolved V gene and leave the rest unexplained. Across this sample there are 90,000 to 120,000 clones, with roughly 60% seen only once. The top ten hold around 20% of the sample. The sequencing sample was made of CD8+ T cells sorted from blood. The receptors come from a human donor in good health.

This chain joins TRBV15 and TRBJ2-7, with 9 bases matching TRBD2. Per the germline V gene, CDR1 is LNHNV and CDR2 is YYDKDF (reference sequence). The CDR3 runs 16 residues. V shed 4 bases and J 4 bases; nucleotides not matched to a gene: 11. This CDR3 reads CATSIALAGDRYEQYF. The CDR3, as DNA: TGTGCCACCAGCATCGCCTTAGCGGGGGATCGGTACGAGCAGTACTTC.

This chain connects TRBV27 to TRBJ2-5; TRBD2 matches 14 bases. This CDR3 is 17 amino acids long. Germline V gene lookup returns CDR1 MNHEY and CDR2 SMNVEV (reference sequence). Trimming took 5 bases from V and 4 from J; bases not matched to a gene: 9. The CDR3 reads CASSPRTSGGLGETQYF. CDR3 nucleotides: TGTGCCAGCAGTCCACGGACTAGCGGGGGGCTCGGAGAGACCCAGTACTTC.

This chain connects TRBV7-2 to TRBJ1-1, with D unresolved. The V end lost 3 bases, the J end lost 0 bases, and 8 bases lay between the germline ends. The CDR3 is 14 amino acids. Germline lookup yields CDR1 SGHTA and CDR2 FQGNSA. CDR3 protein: CASSLCGVNTEAFF. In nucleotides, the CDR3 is TGTGCCAGCAGCTTGTGCGGAGTGAACACTGAAGCTTTCTTT. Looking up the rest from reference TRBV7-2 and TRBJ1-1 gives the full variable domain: GAGVSQSPSNKVTEKGKDVELRCDPISGHTALYWYRQSLGQGLEFLIYFQGNSAPDKSGLPSDRFSAERTGGSVSTLTIQRTQQEDSAVYLCASSLCGVNTEAFFGQGTRLTVV.

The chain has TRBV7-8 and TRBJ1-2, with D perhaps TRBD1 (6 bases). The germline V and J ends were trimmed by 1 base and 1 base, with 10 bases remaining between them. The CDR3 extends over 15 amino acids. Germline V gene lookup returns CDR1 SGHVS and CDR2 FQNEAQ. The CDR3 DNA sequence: TGTGCCAGCAGCTTAGTGGGGGGCGTTAACTATGGCTACACCTTC. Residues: CASSLVGGVNYGYTF.

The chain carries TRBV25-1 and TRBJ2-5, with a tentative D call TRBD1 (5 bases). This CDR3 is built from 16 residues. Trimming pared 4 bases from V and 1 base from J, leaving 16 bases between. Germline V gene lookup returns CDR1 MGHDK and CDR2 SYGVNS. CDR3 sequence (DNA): TGTGCCAGCAGTGGGAGATTAGACAGTATCCAAGAGACCCAGTACTTC. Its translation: CASSGRLDSIQETQYF.

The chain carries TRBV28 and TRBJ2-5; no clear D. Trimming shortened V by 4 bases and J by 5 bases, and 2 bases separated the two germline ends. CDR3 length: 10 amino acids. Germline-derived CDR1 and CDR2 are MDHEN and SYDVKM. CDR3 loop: CASSSETQYF. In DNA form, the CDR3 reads TGTGCCAGCAGTTCTGAGACCCAGTACTTC.

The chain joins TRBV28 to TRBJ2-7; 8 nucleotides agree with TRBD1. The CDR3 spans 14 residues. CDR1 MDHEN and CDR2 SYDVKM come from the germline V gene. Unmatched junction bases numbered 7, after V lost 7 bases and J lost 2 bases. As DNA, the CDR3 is TGTGCCAGCACCACGGACAGGGAGCCCTACGAGCAGTACTTC. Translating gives CASTTDREPYEQYF.

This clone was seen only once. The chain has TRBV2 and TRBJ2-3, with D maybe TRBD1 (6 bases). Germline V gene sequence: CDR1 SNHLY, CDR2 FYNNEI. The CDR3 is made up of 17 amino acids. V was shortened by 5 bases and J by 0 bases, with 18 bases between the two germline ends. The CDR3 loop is CASSLSGVRPSTDTQYF. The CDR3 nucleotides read TGTGCCAGCAGTTTATCAGGGGTCCGCCCAAGCACAGATACGCAGTATTTT.

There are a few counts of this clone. The CDR3 nucleotides are TGCAGCGTTGAAGATCTTCTAGCGGGGGGGCCAGATACGCAGTATTTT. As protein: CSVEDLLAGGPDTQYF. This chain uses TRBV29-1 with TRBJ2-3, with 12 bases aligning to TRBD2. The CDR3 sequence is 16 residues long. Germline V gene data show CDR1 as SQVTM and CDR2 as ANQGSEA. After removal of 0 bases from V and 4 bases from J, the junction contained 5 bases not matched to a gene.

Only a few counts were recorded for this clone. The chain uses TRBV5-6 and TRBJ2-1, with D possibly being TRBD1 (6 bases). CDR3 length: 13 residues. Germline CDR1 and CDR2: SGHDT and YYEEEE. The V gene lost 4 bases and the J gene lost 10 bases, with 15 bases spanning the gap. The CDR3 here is CASSLGGNEEQFF. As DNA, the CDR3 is TGTGCCAGCAGCCTAGGGGGAAATGAGGAGCAGTTCTTC.

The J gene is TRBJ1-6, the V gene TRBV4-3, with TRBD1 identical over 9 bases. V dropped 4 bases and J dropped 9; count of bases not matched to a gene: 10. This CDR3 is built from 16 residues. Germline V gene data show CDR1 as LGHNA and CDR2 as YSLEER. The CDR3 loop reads CASSPFGTGRGSPLHF. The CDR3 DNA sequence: TGCGCCAGCAGCCCCTTCGGGACAGGGCGGGGTTCACCCCTCCACTTT.

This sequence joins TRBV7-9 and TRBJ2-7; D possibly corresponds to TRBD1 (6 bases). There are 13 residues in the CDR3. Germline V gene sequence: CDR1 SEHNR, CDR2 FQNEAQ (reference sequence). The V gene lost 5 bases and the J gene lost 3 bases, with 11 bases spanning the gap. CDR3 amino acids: CASSLGQNYEQYF. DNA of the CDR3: TGTGCCAGCAGCCTAGGACAGAACTACGAGCAGTACTTC.